The T cell receptor (beta chain) under discussion was sequenced for a study of T cell responses to AZD1222 COVID-19 vaccine. Trimming took 5 bases from V and 0 from J, leaving 16 bases between them. CDR1 and CDR2 from the germline V gene are SGHAT and FQNNGV. There are 17 residues in the CDR3. Findings and limits, study-wide: Donors were chiefly white British, with a greater number of females, and clonal diversity was perhaps underestimated.

The count of this clone is one. Its matching antigen is unknown. Clones were read by immunoSEQ multiplex PCR, and TCRdb kept only the in-frame ones, dropping some. The repertoire holds around 160,000 clones, with 92% as singletons. The genes are TRBV11-2 and TRBJ2-2; D is unclear. The material was peripheral blood, obtained 28 days after the second AZD1222 dose. The clonotype originates from an adult who received the AZD1222 COVID-19 vaccine. The CDR3 sequence is CASSKSAQESNTGELFF. The CDR3 coding sequence is TGTGCCAGCAGCAAGTCCGCGCAGGAGTCGAACACCGGGGAGCTGTTTTTT.